Shown below are 25 T cell receptor beta chains from a single sample sequenced in a study of T-cell memory formation after mild COVID-19. TCRdb re-called the 5' RACE reads through MiXCR, storing one row per CDR3 protein. The sample yields roughly 170,000 distinct CDR3 sequences, roughly 18% seen once. Sequencing input: PBMCs or a T cell subset sorted from them (not recorded which). The receptors derive from a young man who had mild COVID-19 (a few samples of this study predate the infection). Cell type and time point are not known.

The gene calls are TRBV15 and TRBJ2-2; TRBD2 might be the D (7 bases). Trimming left V 1 base short and J 5 bases short, with 17 bases between. The V gene's germline CDR1 is LNHNV and CDR2 YYDKDF (reference sequence). This CDR3 spans 17 amino acids. CDR3 amino acids: CATSRAVVGGRTGELFF. For the CDR3, the DNA is TGTGCCACCAGCAGAGCTGTGGTCGGGGGGCGAACCGGGGAGCTGTTTTTT.

This clonotype was seen many times. This chain connects TRBV7-9 to TRBJ2-1, with 9 positions matching TRBD1. The V and J ends lost 2 bases and 11 bases, in that order; junction bases with no gene match: 10. Germline CDR1 SEHNR, CDR2 FQNEAQ (reference sequence). This CDR3 region has 15 residues. In DNA form, the CDR3 reads TGTGCCAGCAGCTTACCCGGACAGGGGACGGGGAAGCAGTTCTTC. Protein: CASSLPGQGTGKQFF.

The gene calls are TRBV20-1 and TRBJ2-2; D unclear. Trimming stripped 4 bases from V and 3 bases from J, with 9 bases between. Germline-derived CDR1 and CDR2 are DFQATT and SNEGSKA (reference sequence). The CDR3 sequence is 13 residues long. CDR3 amino acids: CSATTADTGELFF. The CDR3 coding sequence is TGCAGTGCTACCACCGCCGACACCGGGGAGCTGTTTTTT.

In its sample, this clonotype was seen a few times. This rearrangement joins TRBV20-1 to TRBJ2-5, with 7 bases fitting TRBD2. The CDR3 covers 14 residues. After removal of 3 bases from V and 4 bases from J, the junction contained 8 bases not matched to a gene. Germline V CDR1 and CDR2: DFQATT, SNEGSKA (reference sequence). In DNA, the CDR3 is TGCAGTGCTAGTGGGGAGGGCTTGGGAGAGACCCAGTACTTC. Amino acid sequence: CSASGEGLGETQYF.

This chain links TRBV7-2 with TRBJ2-3; perhaps D is TRBD1 or TRBD2 (5 bases each). This CDR3 has 13 amino acids. V dropped 5 bases and J dropped 4 bases, with 10 bases sitting between them. Germline lookup yields CDR1 SGHTA and CDR2 FQGNSA. The CDR3 here is CASSGGFADTQYF. The DNA for the CDR3 is TGTGCCAGCAGCGGGGGTTTCGCAGATACGCAGTATTTT.

This clonotype was recorded many times. V usage is TRBV10-3 and J usage is TRBJ2-3, with TRBD1 identical over 7 bases. V was pared by 8 bases and J by 5 bases, with 7 bases of the junction left unmatched. The CDR3 is 13 amino acids. Germline V CDR1 and CDR2: ENHRY, SYGVKD. CDR3 nucleotide sequence: TGTGCCATCGGAACAGGGGATTTAGATACGCAGTATTTT. Residues: CAIGTGDLDTQYF.

The chain employs TRBV6-4 and TRBJ1-5, with D possibly matching TRBD1 (5 bases). Germline V gene sequence: CDR1 MRHNA, CDR2 SNTAGT. The CDR3 covers 17 residues. V was pared by 8 bases and J by 5 bases, with 25 bases between. The CDR3 reads CASVGFPVLGEYQPQHF. The CDR3 bases are TGTGCCAGCGTGGGGTTTCCGGTTTTAGGGGAATATCAGCCCCAGCATTTT.

This clonotype was counted ten times or more. The chain carries TRBV28 and TRBJ2-6; D is unclear. V lost 1 base, J lost 4 bases, and 17 bases lay in between. Germline values: CDR1 MDHEN, CDR2 SYDVKM. CDR3 size: 18 residues. The CDR3 nucleotides are TGTGCCAGCAGTTTATCCATCTTCGAGGTCCTCGGGGCCAACGTCCTGACTTTC. Protein: CASSLSIFEVLGANVLTF.

This chain uses TRBV25-1 with TRBJ1-4; 9 bases agree with TRBD1. V gave up 5 bases and J gave up 8 bases; unmatched junction bases: 15. Germline V gene data show CDR1 as MGHDK and CDR2 as SYGVNS. This CDR3 comprises 17 residues. The CDR3 loop reads CASSSPGTGKVTEKLFF. The DNA of the CDR3 is TGTGCCAGCAGTTCACCGGGGACAGGGAAGGTGACGGAAAAACTGTTTTTT.

The rearrangement uses TRBV7-3 and TRBJ2-1; 9 bases map to TRBD2. With 1 base clipped from V and 5 bases from J, the junction kept 3 bases outside the gene matches. The CDR3 extends over 15 amino acids. Germline CDR1 reads SGHTA; CDR2 reads FQGTGA. CDR3 nucleotide sequence: TGTGCCAGCAGCTTAATGACTAGCGGAAACAATGAGCAGTTCTTC. This sequence encodes CASSLMTSGNNEQFF.

This clonotype was seen only a few times. CDR3 bases: TGCGCCAGCAGCTTGATGACAGGGGGGGCCTACGAGCAGTACGTC. Its translation: CASSLMTGGAYEQYV. V and J are TRBV5-1 and TRBJ2-7; 9 bases are shared with TRBD1. The CDR3 length is 15 residues. V shed 1 base, J shed 2 bases, and the junction held 4 bases outside the gene matches. CDR1 SGHRS and CDR2 YFSETQ come from the germline V gene.

This clonotype showed up just a few times. The chain couples TRBV18 to TRBJ2-7; 7 bases line up with TRBD1. The CDR3 has 14 amino acids. Germline V gives CDR1 KGHSH, CDR2 LQKENI. The V and J ends lost 4 bases and 2 bases, in that order; junction bases with no gene match: 5. The CDR3 loop reads CASSRSDRTYEQYF. The CDR3 DNA follows: TGTGCCAGCTCACGATCGGACAGGACCTACGAGCAGTACTTC.

This clonotype was counted between two and nine times. The J gene is TRBJ1-2, the V gene TRBV28; no clear D. Germline-derived CDR1 and CDR2 are MDHEN and SYDVKM. V was pared by 4 bases and J by 8 bases, with 14 bases between. This CDR3 is built from 13 residues. The CDR3 DNA reads TGTGCCAGCAGTTCGTCATTGGACGCAGGCTACACCTTC. Its translation is CASSSSLDAGYTF.

This clonotype was counted a few times. The chain carries TRBV4-3 and TRBJ2-1; the match to TRBD2 covers 13 bases. In germline, CDR1 is LGHNA, CDR2 YSLEER. V lost 4 bases, J lost 7 bases, and 7 bases stayed unmatched. CDR3 length: 16 residues. This chain's CDR3 is CASSLTGTSGVNEQFF. CDR3 bases: TGCGCCAGCAGCCTGACCGGGACTAGCGGGGTTAATGAGCAGTTCTTC.

The V call is TRBV5-1, the J call TRBJ2-2; no firm D call. V lost 7 bases and J lost 0, with 10 bases in between. CDR1 and CDR2 (germline): SGHRS, YFSETQ. CDR3 length equals 14 residues. The CDR3, as DNA: TGCGCCAGCCATTTGTCCGCGAACACCGGGGAGCTGTTTTTT. This codes for CASHLSANTGELFF.

This clonotype was observed a handful of times. V usage is TRBV4-2 and J usage is TRBJ2-5, with D hard to call. This CDR3 is 13 amino acids long. Trimming left V 1 base short and J 2 bases short, with 5 bases between. Germline V gives CDR1 LGHNA, CDR2 YNFKEQ. The CDR3 loop reads CASSQGQQETQYF. The CDR3 DNA reads as TGTGCCAGCAGCCAAGGGCAACAAGAGACCCAGTACTTC.

This chain's CDR3 is CASTALTGLGEKLFF. CDR3 nucleotides: TGTGCCAGCACCGCTCTAACGGGGCTCGGGGAAAAACTGTTTTTT. The gene calls are TRBV6-5 and TRBJ1-4, with D perhaps TRBD1 (5 bases). The CDR3 runs 15 residues. Germline-derived CDR1 and CDR2 are MNHEY and SVGAGI. Trimming cost V 7 bases and J 8 bases, with 20 bases left between them.

The genes are TRBV2 and TRBJ2-2; TRBD2 aligns across 7 bases. CDR1 is SNHLY and CDR2 is FYNNEI in the germline V gene. CDR3 length: 15 amino acids. The junction had 7 bases not matched to a gene; V was cut back by 7 bases and J by 2 bases. The CDR3 sequence: CASTIGGVNTGELFF. Written as DNA, the CDR3 is TGTGCCAGCACTATTGGGGGGGTAAACACCGGGGAGCTGTTTTTT.

This chain joins TRBV20-1 and TRBJ1-1; D gene unclear. V lost 6 bases, J lost 1 base, and 12 bases lay in between. Per germline, CDR1 DFQATT and CDR2 SNEGSKA (reference sequence). This CDR3 is built from 13 residues. The CDR3 reads CSAPLWENTEAFF. The CDR3 nucleotides are TGCAGTGCCCCCCTGTGGGAGAACACTGAAGCTTTCTTT.

This clonotype turned up a few times. The chain carries TRBV4-3 and TRBJ2-4, with D unresolved. Germline loops: CDR1 LGHNA, CDR2 YSLEER. This CDR3 comprises 15 residues. The V gene lost 1 base and the J gene lost 1 base, with 8 bases spanning the gap. In DNA form, the CDR3 reads TGCGCCAGCAGCCAAGCCGCGACGGCCAAAAACATTCAGTACTTC. As protein: CASSQAATAKNIQYF.

This clonotype was found many times. The chain carries TRBV2 and TRBJ2-5, with TRBD1 as a possible D gene (6 bases). Trimming removed 4 bases at V and 2 bases at J, with 11 bases between. The CDR3 is 14 amino acids. Germline V gene lookup returns CDR1 SNHLY and CDR2 FYNNEI. CDR3 region: CASSVDSVQETQYF. The CDR3 DNA sequence: TGTGCCAGCAGTGTGGACAGCGTACAAGAGACCCAGTACTTC.

The sample holds a few counts of this clonotype. The chain links TRBV4-1 to TRBJ1-2; 9 nucleotides line up with TRBD1. V dropped 0 bases and J dropped 10; count of bases not matched to a gene: 9. This CDR3 region has 15 residues. The germline V gene has CDR1 MGHRA and CDR2 YSYEKL. CDR3 DNA: TGCGCCAGCAGCCAAGAGTGGACAGGGGTCAGGGACTACACCTTC. As protein: CASSQEWTGVRDYTF.

This clonotype turned up a few times. The V call is TRBV4-1, the J call TRBJ2-5, with TRBD2 as a possible D gene (5 bases). Germline V CDR1 and CDR2: MGHRA, YSYEKL. V lost 4 bases to trimming and J lost 0 bases, with 12 bases between them. CDR3 length: 15 residues. The CDR3 sequence is CASSPERDNQETQYF. CDR3 in DNA: TGCGCCAGCAGCCCCGAGAGGGATAACCAAGAGACCCAGTACTTC.

The chain joins TRBV7-2 to TRBJ2-1; no firm D call. Trimming took off 1 base at V and 9 bases at J, with 10 bases between the two ends. The CDR3 has 13 amino acids. Germline assignment: CDR1 SGHTA and CDR2 FQGNSA. CDR3 in DNA: TGTGCCAGCAGCTTAGGTCCGACCACTGAGCAGTTCTTC. Translating gives CASSLGPTTEQFF.

This chain links TRBV5-1 with TRBJ1-1; possibly TRBD1 for D (6 bases). Germline values: CDR1 SGHRS, CDR2 YFSETQ. The CDR3 has 17 amino acids. The ends were cut back, 1 base at V and 3 bases at J, with 19 bases in the middle. The CDR3 coding sequence is TGCGCCAGCAGCTTGTCTTCGGGGCAGGGGATGGACACTGAAGCTTTCTTT. This gives the protein CASSLSSGQGMDTEAFF.